This T cell receptor beta chain was identified during a study of T cell repertoires in cytomegalovirus infection. Overall study: In public TCR beta signatures, there were indications of both CMV infection and matching HLA type. Points from the study as a whole: Public TCR beta family frequency separated CMV-and-HLA carriers, including in an independent cohort. What dominated the ex vivo response were HLA-C-restricted CMV-specific TCR beta clonotypes.

TCRdb reanalysed the reads using MiXCR and keeps one entry per CDR3 protein. In the table there are 150,000 to 200,000 distinct CDR3 sequences, approximately 9.7% of which are singletons. The CDR3 runs to 17 residues. Trimming removed 4 bases at V and 0 bases at J, with 14 bases between. The V gene's germline CDR1 is SGHNT and CDR2 YYREEE (reference sequence). As for this clonotype: Antigen unknown.

The receptor was derived from a human donor in good health (CMV status not recorded). Some clones in this sample may be carry-over from other donors' samples. This chain joins TRBV5-4 and TRBJ2-6; tentatively, D is TRBD2 (5 bases). Sequencing was done on a sample of PBMCs. DNA of the CDR3: TGTGCCAGCAGCCCGGAGGAGCAGAGCTCTGGGGCCAACGTCCTGACTTTC. Translated: CASSPEEQSSGANVLTF.